The TCR beta chain described here comes from a study of technical replicates of blood from several donors. TCRdb keeps only in-frame clones here, not all; method: immunoSEQ multiplex PCR. The sample contains over 85,000 clones, about 95% of which appear only once. The CDR3 sequence is 16 residues long. CDR1 and CDR2 (germline): SGHDT, YYEEEE. Germline trimming cut 4 bases from V and 3 bases from J; bases unmatched to any gene: 12. The sequence was collected from a human donor in good health. V gene TRBV5-6 combines with J gene TRBJ2-7, with 8 bases that match TRBD2. Source material: T cells isolated from PBMCs. Here the CDR3 reads CASSRETGTSFYEQYF. CDR3 bases: TGTGCCAGCAGCCGGGAGACCGGGACTAGTTTCTACGAGCAGTACTTC. Based on the CDR3 plus reference TRBV5-6 and TRBJ2-7, the full variable domain is DAGVTQSPTHLIKTRGQQVTLRCSPKSGHDTVSWYQQALGQGPQFIFQYYEEEERQRGNFPDRFSGHQFPNYSSELNVNALLLGDSALYLCASSRETGTSFYEQYFGPGTRLTVT.